Below, one T cell receptor beta chain is given with its context. The germline V gene has CDR1 SGHAT and CDR2 FQNNGV. V was clipped by 4 bases and J by 1 base; unmatched bases: 13. This CDR3 region has 18 residues. These data come from a study of blood T cell repertoires in COVID-19. Sequenced by immunoSEQ multiplex PCR; TCRdb stores in-frame clones only, minus some. The data contain 250,000 to 350,000 clones, approximately 86% of them singletons. This TCR derives from a woman in her fifties or sixties with active or convalescent COVID-19. The sequenced sample was peripheral blood. V gene TRBV11-2 combines with J gene TRBJ1-1, with TRBD1 matching 9 bases. The CDR3 reads CASSSRFRDRVPNTEAFF. The CDR3, as DNA: TGTGCCAGCAGCTCCCGATTCCGGGACAGGGTGCCGAACACTGAAGCTTTCTTT.